Below, one T cell receptor (beta chain) is given with its context. The authors prepared the TCRbeta library with unique molecular identifiers. TCRdb analysed the PCR reads with MiXCR anew, one entry per CDR3 protein. The repertoire includes hundreds of thousands of distinct CDR3 sequences, about an eighth of them detected once, and around 2.2% sits in the top ten. These data belong to a study of T-cell reconstitution after alpha-beta-depleted transplantation in children. Trimming cost V 7 bases and J 2 bases, with 11 bases left between them. This CDR3 has 12 amino acids. Germline CDR1 SQVTM, CDR2 ANQGSEA.

Source: PBMCs, mostly from graft donor cells, taken 360 days after TCRalphabeta/CD19-depleted stem cell transplant. The clonotype comes from a male patient aged 10 to 17 who had a stem cell transplant for acute myeloid leukemia, so the T cells may come from the graft donor. The V gene is TRBV29-1, the J gene TRBJ2-5, with D possibly TRBD1 on 5 matching bases. CDR3 residues: CSGAGQQETQYF. The DNA of the CDR3 is TGCAGCGGAGCAGGGCAGCAAGAGACCCAGTACTTC.